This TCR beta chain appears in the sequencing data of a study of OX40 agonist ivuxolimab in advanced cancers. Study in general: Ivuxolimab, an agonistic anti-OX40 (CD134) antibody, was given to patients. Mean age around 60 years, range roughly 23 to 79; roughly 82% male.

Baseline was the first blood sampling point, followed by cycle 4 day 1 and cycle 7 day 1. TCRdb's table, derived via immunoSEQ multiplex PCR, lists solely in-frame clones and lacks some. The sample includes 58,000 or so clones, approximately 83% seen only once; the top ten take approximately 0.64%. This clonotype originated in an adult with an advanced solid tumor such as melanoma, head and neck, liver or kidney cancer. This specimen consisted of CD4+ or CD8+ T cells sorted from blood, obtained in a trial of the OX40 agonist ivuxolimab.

The CDR3 region is CASSEAGQGPDTQYF. DNA for the CDR3: TGTGCCAGCAGCGAGGCGGGACAGGGCCCAGATACGCAGTATTTT. V gene TRBV11-3 combines with J gene TRBJ2-3; the match to TRBD1 covers 9 bases. Germline lookup yields CDR1 SGHNT and CDR2 YENEEA. This CDR3 has 15 residues. V was pared by 5 bases and J by 4 bases, with 7 bases of the junction left unmatched.